These 22 T cell receptor beta chains were sequenced from one sample in a study of identical twins. A single record per CDR3 protein comes from TCRdb applying MiXCR to the 5' RACE reads. The sample holds around 230,000 distinct CDR3 sequences; around a tenth are singletons and the top ten take about 5.2%. The sequenced sample was memory (CD45RO+) T cells sorted from blood. These receptors all stem from a woman aged 18-29 years in good health.

In its sample, this clonotype was seen many times. J is TRBJ2-3 and V is TRBV7-9; maybe TRBD1 (5 bases). The CDR3 extends over 15 amino acids. Germline V lookup: CDR1 SEHNR, CDR2 FQNEAQ (reference sequence). V lost 5 bases, J lost 2 bases, and 14 bases lay in between. The CDR3 sequence is CASSPRGSTTDTQYF. As DNA, the CDR3 is TGTGCCAGCAGCCCAAGGGGAAGCACCACAGATACGCAGTATTTT.

This clonotype was detected a few times. This chain links TRBV20-1 with TRBJ2-1, with 9 nucleotides matching TRBD1. Germline V CDR1 and CDR2: DFQATT, SNEGSKA (reference sequence). With V trimmed by 5 bases and J by 9 bases, 14 bases remained unmatched. This CDR3 is built from 15 residues. This CDR3 reads CSARTGTGNMGEQFF. As DNA, the CDR3 is TGCAGTGCTCGAACCGGGACAGGGAACATGGGTGAGCAGTTCTTC.

This clonotype was counted many times. The rearrangement uses TRBV12-3 or TRBV12-4 and TRBJ2-7; 7 nucleotides line up with TRBD1. This CDR3 spans 15 amino acids. With V trimmed by 1 base and J by 3 bases, 6 bases remained unmatched. CDR3 residues: CASSLDTGENYEQYF. CDR3 DNA sequence: TGTGCCAGCAGTTTAGATACAGGGGAAAACTACGAGCAGTACTTC.

The chain is built from TRBV5-1 and TRBJ2-2, with TRBD2 matching 11 bases. The trim removed 0 bases at V and 6 bases at J, leaving 7 bases unmatched. The CDR3 spans 17 residues. Per germline, CDR1 SGHRS and CDR2 YFSETQ. The CDR3 here is CASSLGRLAGRAGELFF. CDR3 in DNA: TGCGCCAGCAGCTTGGGGCGACTAGCGGGACGAGCCGGGGAGCTGTTTTTT.

The V call is TRBV7-9, the J call TRBJ1-1; D is undetermined. V lost 8 bases to trimming and J lost 1 base, with 8 bases between them. This CDR3 is built from 12 residues. Germline-derived CDR1 and CDR2 are SEHNR and FQNEAQ (reference sequence). DNA for the CDR3: TGTGCCAGCGGACGGTCGAACACTGAAGCTTTCTTT. It encodes CASGRSNTEAFF.

A few counts support this clonotype. This chain links TRBV20-1 with TRBJ1-3; D is possibly TRBD1 (6 bases). This CDR3 has 14 residues. CDR1 and CDR2 from the germline V gene are DFQATT and SNEGSKA (reference sequence). Trimming removed 3 bases at V and 0 bases at J, with 9 bases between. CDR3 sequence reads: CSARRDTSGNTIYF. The CDR3 nucleotides are TGCAGTGCTAGGAGGGACACCTCTGGAAACACCATATATTTT.

This rearrangement joins TRBV30 to TRBJ1-1; the D gene is possibly TRBD1 (6 bases). The germline V gene encodes CDR1 GTSNPN and CDR2 SVGIG (reference sequence). The CDR3 is 12 residues long. Trimming removed 2 bases from V and 8 bases from J, with 12 bases in between. CDR3 DNA sequence: TGTGCCTGGAGTACAGGACAGCCGGAAGCTTTCTTT. Translation gives CAWSTGQPEAFF.

The chain recombines TRBV20-1 with TRBJ1-1, with 8 bases identical to TRBD1. In germline, CDR1 is DFQATT, CDR2 SNEGSKA (reference sequence). The V gene end was trimmed by 2 bases and the J gene end by 5 bases; junction bases not matched to a gene: 7. This CDR3 contains 14 residues. The DNA for the CDR3 is TGCAGTGCTAGACGGACAGGGTTCAAGACTGAAGCTTTCTTT. Amino acids: CSARRTGFKTEAFF.

This clonotype was observed many times. This chain joins TRBV24-1 and TRBJ2-1; D unclear. V lost 5 bases and J lost 7, with 8 bases in between. Germline V gives CDR1 KGHDR, CDR2 SFDVKD. The CDR3 extends over 12 amino acids. CDR3 residues: CATSGSENEQFF. CDR3 nucleotides: TGTGCCACCAGTGGTTCTGAGAATGAGCAGTTCTTC.

The rearrangement links TRBV6-1 to TRBJ2-1, with D perhaps matching TRBD1 (5 bases). V was clipped by 7 bases and J by 8 bases, with 18 bases between them. Germline V gene lookup returns CDR1 MNHNS and CDR2 SASEGT. The CDR3 loop spans 14 amino acids. This chain's CDR3 is CASMSARGQDEQFF. The CDR3 nucleotides are TGTGCCAGCATGTCAGCTAGGGGCCAAGATGAGCAGTTCTTC.

In its sample, this clonotype was seen many times. The V gene is TRBV28, the J gene TRBJ2-1, with TRBD2 matching over 7 bases. The CDR3 contains 16 residues. Trimming removed 7 bases from V and 0 bases from J; junction bases left unmatched: 9. CDR1 and CDR2 from the germline V gene are MDHEN and SYDVKM. CDR3 loop: CASISIAGSSYNEQFF. The CDR3 DNA reads TGTGCCAGCATCTCGATAGCGGGTAGCTCCTACAATGAGCAGTTCTTC.

This clonotype was seen ten or more times. The chain links TRBV5-1 to TRBJ2-4; TRBD2 might be the D (5 bases). The CDR3 length is 14 residues. Germline CDR1 is SGHRS and CDR2 is YFSETQ. The ends were cut back, 4 bases at V and 5 bases at J, with 13 bases in the middle. For the CDR3, the DNA is TGCGCCAGCAGCCTCCCGGGGTCTCAAAACATTCAGTACTTC. The encoded protein is CASSLPGSQNIQYF.

The J gene is TRBJ2-3, the V gene TRBV20-1; 7 nucleotides match TRBD2. With V trimmed by 3 bases and J by 4 bases, 13 bases remained unmatched. The CDR3 contains 16 residues. Germline loops: CDR1 DFQATT, CDR2 SNEGSKA (reference sequence). As DNA, the CDR3 is TGCAGTGCTAGTTTGGTGCTAGCGGACATTTCAGATACGCAGTATTTT. This codes for CSASLVLADISDTQYF.

This clonotype was detected a few times. The chain is built from TRBV2 and TRBJ2-2, with D maybe TRBD1 (6 bases). The CDR3 length is 13 residues. Trimming took 6 bases from V and 6 from J, leaving 11 bases between them. From germline, CDR1 is SNHLY and CDR2 FYNNEI. CDR3 loop: CASSEDRAGELFF. The CDR3 DNA follows: TGTGCCAGCAGCGAGGACAGAGCCGGGGAGCTGTTTTTT.

This clonotype was seen only a few times. The CDR3 reads CSARAGPSEQYF. As DNA, the CDR3 is TGCAGTGCTAGAGCCGGACCTTCCGAGCAGTACTTC. The rearrangement uses TRBV20-1 and TRBJ2-7; D remains ambiguous. Trimming left V 1 base short and J 6 bases short, with 10 bases between. CDR3 size: 12 residues. Germline assignment: CDR1 DFQATT and CDR2 SNEGSKA (reference sequence).

The chain recombines TRBV7-9 with TRBJ2-1; the D gene could be TRBD1 or TRBD2 (5 bases each). CDR3 length: 14 amino acids. CDR1 is SEHNR and CDR2 is FQNEAQ in the germline V gene (reference sequence). V was shortened by 5 bases and J by 10 bases, with 18 bases between the two germline ends. CDR3 region: CASSVTGTATEQFF. The CDR3 DNA sequence: TGTGCCAGCAGCGTAACCGGGACGGCCACCGAGCAGTTCTTC. Full variable domain (rest looked up from reference TRBV7-9 and TRBJ2-1): DTGVSQNPRHKITKRGQNVTFRCDPISEHNRLYWYRQTLGQGPEFLTYFQNEAQLEKSRLLSDRFSAERPKGSFSTLEIQRTEQGDSAMYLCASSVTGTATEQFFGPGTRLTVL.

The V call is TRBV5-1, the J call TRBJ2-5, with D perhaps matching TRBD1 (5 bases). Germline V lookup: CDR1 SGHRS, CDR2 YFSETQ. The V gene lost 3 bases and the J gene lost 5 bases, with 17 bases spanning the gap. The CDR3 sequence is 15 residues long. Here the CDR3 reads CASSSAPTAGETQYF. Here the CDR3 DNA reads TGCGCCAGCAGCTCGGCCCCCACAGCAGGGGAGACCCAGTACTTC.

V is TRBV19 and J is TRBJ1-2; TRBD1 matches at 7 bases. J was trimmed by 6 bases and V by 1 base; bases with no gene match: 5. CDR3 length: 14 amino acids. In germline, CDR1 is LNHDA, CDR2 SQIVND (reference sequence). The CDR3 loop is CASSIGQGINGYTF. The CDR3 region has the DNA TGTGCCAGTAGTATAGGACAGGGAATCAATGGCTACACCTTC.

The chain employs TRBV14 and TRBJ1-2; D gene ambiguous. This CDR3 is 16 amino acids long. Germline values: CDR1 SGHDN, CDR2 FVKESK. The V gene lost 0 bases and the J gene lost 4 bases, with 15 bases spanning the gap. The CDR3 reads CASSQDFGAAIYGYTF. The CDR3, as DNA: TGTGCCAGCAGCCAAGATTTCGGTGCAGCAATCTATGGCTACACCTTC.

This clonotype showed up many times. This rearrangement joins TRBV6-1 to TRBJ2-2; the D gene is possibly TRBD1 (7 bases). Trimming stripped 3 bases from V and 6 bases from J, with 8 bases between. The CDR3 spans 13 residues. Germline V gene sequence: CDR1 MNHNS, CDR2 SASEGT. In nucleotides, the CDR3 is TGTGCCAGCAGTGACAGGGGGGCCGGGGAGCTGTTTTTT. Residues: CASSDRGAGELFF.

In this sample, this clonotype turned up a few times. The chain joins TRBV19 to TRBJ2-2; 10 bases fit TRBD1. The CDR3 runs to 15 residues. Germline-derived CDR1 and CDR2 are LNHDA and SQIVND (reference sequence). V trimming: 7 bases; J trimming: 6 bases; junction bases outside the gene matches: 8. The CDR3 is CASTPRTGGPGELFF. Here the CDR3 DNA reads TGTGCCAGTACCCCTCGGACAGGGGGGCCCGGGGAGCTGTTTTTT.

The chain employs TRBV10-3 and TRBJ2-7; 9 bases match TRBD2. V trimming: 4 bases; J trimming: 2 bases; junction bases outside the gene matches: 6. The CDR3 runs 15 residues. Germline V gene sequence: CDR1 ENHRY, CDR2 SYGVKD. The CDR3 DNA follows: TGTGCCATCAGTGCGGGGAGCGGGGGGACCTACGAGCAGTACTTC. Amino acid sequence: CAISAGSGGTYEQYF.